This entry is about one T cell receptor beta chain. What it binds is unknown. After isolation, RNA underwent reverse transcription to generate cDNA as the sequencing template. TCRdb keeps only in-frame clones here, not all; method: immunoSEQ multiplex PCR. Here the sample spans under 150,000 clones, about 46% being singletons. Cell sorting was applied to PBMCs, and CD4+ and CD8+ T cells were collected. This specimen belongs to a study of CD8+ T cells in alopecia areata. General study results and limits: Clarity of TCR sharing across patients fell short of that in mice, possibly HLA-related. Normal scalp had lower clonality than lesional scalp, with alopecia totalis/universalis lesions showing this most strongly.

CDR1 is LNHNV, CDR2 YYDKDF, per germline (reference sequence). The CDR3 loop spans 14 amino acids. Between the trimmed V and J ends, which lost 0 bases and 4 bases, there was a span of 8 bases. The chain uses TRBV15 and TRBJ2-3; either TRBD1 or TRBD2 may supply D (5 bases each). The receptor's source is a human donor with alopecia areata. The sequenced sample consisted of NKG2D-low CD8+ T cells sorted from blood. The CDR3 here is CATSRDRGADTQYF. CDR3 in DNA: TGTGCCACCAGCAGAGATCGAGGGGCAGATACGCAGTATTTT.